This T cell receptor (beta chain) was recovered during a study of blood T cell repertoires in COVID-19 (dated by TCRdb to 2020 to 2022). About the investigation overall: The collaborator samples originated in the United States, Italy and Spain and spanned the acute and convalescent phases of COVID-19. Where available, HLA class I and class II types were obtained from metadata supplied by the sample provider rather than from assay-based typing. Subjects who had been exposed to COVID-19, were actively infected with it, or had recovered from it provided the deeply sampled blood TCRbeta repertoires that made up the dataset. The sample metadata nearly always contained a de-identified subject ID, COVID-19 status, age in years and sex. The repertoires were released in a freely available public database intended as a resource for research on the immune response to SARS-CoV-2. The material from the prospective study consisted of cDNA or gDNA derived from T cells, B-cell-depleted T cells, or PBMCs. Samples came from the ongoing ImmuneRACE study (first 160 participants) plus 1,254 subjects from 6 global collaborators.

A second Seattle source provided samples from volunteer blood donors who had recovered from COVID-19. The collaborating institutions used their own protocols to collect whole blood in K2EDTA tubes. For TCRbeta analysis, collaborators shipped samples as frozen whole blood, isolated PBMCs, or DNA extracted from either of those sample types. Via the germline V gene, CDR1 is SGHAT and CDR2 FQNNGV. The CDR3 spans 13 residues, from the cysteine through the phenylalanine. Of the read, only the CDR3 DNA is kept; its 39 bases are in frame from base 1. V is clipped by 4 bases and J by 0 bases, and the sequence between their germline boundaries is 6 bases long. Details on this clone: Its recognized antigen is unknown. No base-level quality is on record; no much larger clone is a single base apart.

Overall results and qualifications from the work: Clinical and demographic metadata were provided uncurated, with the amount varying by source and participant.

The immunoSEQ Assay, a bias-controlled multiplex PCR, was used to amplify TCRbeta CDR3 regions from genomic DNA. Under the source paper's analysis protocol: Nucleated cell counts per sample were estimated from amplification of reference gene primers within the assay. Sequence reads were collapsed and filtered to measure the absolute abundance of every unique TCRbeta CDR3 rearrangement. For each sample, productive Simpson clonality was calculated as the square root of Simpson's diversity index over productive rearrangements. TCRdb took over this immuneACCESS table, retaining in-frame rearrangements with V and J assigned. Such tables are incomplete; in checked studies, under half of the missing clones stem from an unresolved V gene, and the remainder is unexplained. V, J and clone size were drawn from that table, and D and trimming were deduced from the DNA. The sample table shows just over 250,000 clones, and more than 75% are seen once. The top ten hold over 7.5% of the sample.

The rearranged chain carries TRBV11-2 and TRBJ1-1; TRBD1 might be the D gene, on 6 matching bases. Sequences were obtained from peripheral blood. This TCR came from a man aged 35-49 years who had recovered from COVID-19. The CDR3 has the sequence CASSSGVNTEAFF. The bases are TGTGCCAGCAGCTCAGGGGTGAACACTGAAGCTTTCTTT. The entire variable domain, with the stretches around the CDR3 drawn from the reference TRBV11-2 and TRBJ1-1 proteins, is EAGVAQSPRYKIIEKRQSVAFWCNPISGHATLYWYQQILGQGPKLLIQFQNNGVVDDSQLPKDRFSAERLKGVDSTLKIQPAKLEDSAVYLCASSSGVNTEAFFGQGTRLTVV.